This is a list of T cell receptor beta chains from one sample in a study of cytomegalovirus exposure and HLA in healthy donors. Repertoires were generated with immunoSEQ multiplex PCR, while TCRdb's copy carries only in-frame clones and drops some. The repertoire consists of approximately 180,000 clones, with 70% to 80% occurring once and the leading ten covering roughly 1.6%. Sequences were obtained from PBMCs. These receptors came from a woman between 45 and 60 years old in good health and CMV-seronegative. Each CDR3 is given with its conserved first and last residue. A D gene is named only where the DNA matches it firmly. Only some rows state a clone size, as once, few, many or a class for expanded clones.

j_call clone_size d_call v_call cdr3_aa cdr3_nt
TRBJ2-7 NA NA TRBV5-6 CASSAEPGDYEQYF TGTGCCAGCAGCGCCGAGCCCGGGGACTACGAGCAGTACTTC
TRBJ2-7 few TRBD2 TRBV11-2 CASSGLAASYEQYF TGTGCCAGCAGTGGACTAGCGGCTTCCTACGAGCAGTACTTC
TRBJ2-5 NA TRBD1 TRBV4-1 CASSHGRGWETQYF TGCGCCAGCAGCCATGGCAGGGGGTGGGAGACCCAGTACTTC
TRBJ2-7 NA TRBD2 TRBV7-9 CASSLSRGGYEQYF TGTGCCAGCAGCTTATCGCGCGGGGGCTACGAGCAGTACTTC
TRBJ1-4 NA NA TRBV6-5 CASKLQGTPSKLFF TGTGCCAGCAAACTCCAGGGGACCCCCTCCAAACTGTTTTTT
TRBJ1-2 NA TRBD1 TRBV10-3 CAIKSGTGGAGGYTF TGTGCCATCAAATCCGGGACAGGGGGCGCGGGCGGCTACACCTTC
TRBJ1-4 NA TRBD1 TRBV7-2 CASSSNMGQGEKLFF TGTGCCAGCAGCTCCAACATGGGACAGGGGGAAAAACTGTTTTTT
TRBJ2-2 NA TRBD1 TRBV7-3 CASSPQGTGAGELFF TGTGCCAGCAGCCCTCAGGGGACAGGGGCCGGGGAGCTGTTTTTT
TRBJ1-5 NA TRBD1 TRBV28 CASSHLRDSDSNQPQHF TGTGCCAGCAGTCATCTCCGGGACAGCGATAGCAATCAGCCCCAGCATTTT
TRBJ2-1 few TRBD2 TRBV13 CASSLGSGSGDEQFF TGTGCCAGCAGCTTAGGTAGCGGGAGTGGGGATGAGCAGTTCTTC
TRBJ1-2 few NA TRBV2 CASSVEANYGYTF TGTGCCAGCAGTGTGGAGGCTAACTATGGCTACACCTTC
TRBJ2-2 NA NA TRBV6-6 CASSYRQDGELFF TGTGCCAGCAGTTACCGACAGGACGGGGAGCTGTTTTTT
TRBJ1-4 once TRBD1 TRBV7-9 CASSSPLGTDVNEKLFF TGTGCCAGCAGCTCCCCCCTGGGGACAGACGTTAATGAAAAACTGTTTTTT
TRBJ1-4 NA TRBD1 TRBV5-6 CASSLMGQRISNEKLFF TGTGCCAGCAGCTTGATGGGACAGAGAATAAGTAATGAAAAACTGTTTTTT
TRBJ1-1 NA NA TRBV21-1 CASSSKGGGAEAFF TGTGCCAGCAGCTCCAAGGGGGGGGGTGCTGAAGCTTTCTTT
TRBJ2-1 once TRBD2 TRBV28 CASSGRRESGNEQFF TGTGCCAGCAGTGGGCGGCGGGAGTCCGGCAATGAGCAGTTCTTC
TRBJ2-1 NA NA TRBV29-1 CSVVTGKEFF TGCAGCGTAGTCACAGGGAAGGAGTTCTTC
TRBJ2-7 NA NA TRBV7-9 CASSLALGSTAYEQYF TGTGCCAGCAGCTTAGCGCTTGGATCCACAGCCTACGAGCAGTACTTC
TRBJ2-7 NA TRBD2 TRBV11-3 CASREWEGQYF TGTGCCAGCAGGGAGTGGGAGGGGCAGTACTTC
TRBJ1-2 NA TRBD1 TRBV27 CASQRSITGGNYGYTF TGTGCCAGCCAAAGATCTATAACAGGGGGTAACTATGGCTACACCTTC
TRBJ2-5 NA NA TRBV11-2 CASSFRNVRLGETQYF TGTGCCAGCAGCTTTCGGAACGTGCGACTGGGAGAGACCCAGTACTTC
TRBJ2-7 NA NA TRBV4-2 CASSQDRDWSYEQYF TGTGCCAGCAGCCAAGACCGGGACTGGTCCTACGAGCAGTACTTC
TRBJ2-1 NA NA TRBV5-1 CASSLFSRSGSYNEQFF TGCGCCAGCAGCTTGTTCTCCCGTAGCGGTTCCTACAATGAGCAGTTCTTC
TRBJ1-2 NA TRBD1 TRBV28 CASRGTGMYYGYTF TGTGCCAGCAGGGGGACAGGGATGTATTATGGCTACACCTTC